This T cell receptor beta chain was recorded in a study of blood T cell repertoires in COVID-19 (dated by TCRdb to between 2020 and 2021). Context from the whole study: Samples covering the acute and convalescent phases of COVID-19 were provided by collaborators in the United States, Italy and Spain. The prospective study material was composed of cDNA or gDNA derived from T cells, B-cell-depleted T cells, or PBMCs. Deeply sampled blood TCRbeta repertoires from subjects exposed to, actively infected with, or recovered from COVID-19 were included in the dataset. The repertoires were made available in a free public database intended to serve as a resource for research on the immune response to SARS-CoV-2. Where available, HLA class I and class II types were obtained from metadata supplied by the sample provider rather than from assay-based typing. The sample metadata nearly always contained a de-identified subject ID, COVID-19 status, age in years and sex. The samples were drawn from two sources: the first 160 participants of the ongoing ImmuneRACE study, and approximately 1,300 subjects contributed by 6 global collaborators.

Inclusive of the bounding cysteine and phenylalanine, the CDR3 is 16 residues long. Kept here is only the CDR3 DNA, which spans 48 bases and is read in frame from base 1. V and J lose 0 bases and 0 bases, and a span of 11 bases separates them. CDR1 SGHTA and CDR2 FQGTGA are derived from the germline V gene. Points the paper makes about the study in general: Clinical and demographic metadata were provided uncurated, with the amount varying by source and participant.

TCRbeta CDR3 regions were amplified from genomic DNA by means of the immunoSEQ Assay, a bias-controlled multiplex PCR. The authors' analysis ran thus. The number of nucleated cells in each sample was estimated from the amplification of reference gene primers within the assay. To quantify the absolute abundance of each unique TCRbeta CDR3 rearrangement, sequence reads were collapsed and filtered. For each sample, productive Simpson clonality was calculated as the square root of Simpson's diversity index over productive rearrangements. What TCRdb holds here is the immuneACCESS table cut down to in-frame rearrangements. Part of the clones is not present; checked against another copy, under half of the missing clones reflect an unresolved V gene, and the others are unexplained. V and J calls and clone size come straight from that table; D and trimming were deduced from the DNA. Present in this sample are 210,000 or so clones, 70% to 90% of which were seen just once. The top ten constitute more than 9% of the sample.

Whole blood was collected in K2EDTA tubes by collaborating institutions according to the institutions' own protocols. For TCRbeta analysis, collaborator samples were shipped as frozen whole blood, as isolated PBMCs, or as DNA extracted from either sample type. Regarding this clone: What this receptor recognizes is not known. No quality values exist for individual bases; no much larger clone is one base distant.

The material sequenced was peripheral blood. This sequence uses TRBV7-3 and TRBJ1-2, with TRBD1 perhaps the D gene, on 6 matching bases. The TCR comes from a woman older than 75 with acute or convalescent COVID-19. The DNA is TGTGCCAGCAGCTTAACAGGACAGCCTACTAACTATGGCTACACCTTC. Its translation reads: CASSLTGQPTNYGYTF.